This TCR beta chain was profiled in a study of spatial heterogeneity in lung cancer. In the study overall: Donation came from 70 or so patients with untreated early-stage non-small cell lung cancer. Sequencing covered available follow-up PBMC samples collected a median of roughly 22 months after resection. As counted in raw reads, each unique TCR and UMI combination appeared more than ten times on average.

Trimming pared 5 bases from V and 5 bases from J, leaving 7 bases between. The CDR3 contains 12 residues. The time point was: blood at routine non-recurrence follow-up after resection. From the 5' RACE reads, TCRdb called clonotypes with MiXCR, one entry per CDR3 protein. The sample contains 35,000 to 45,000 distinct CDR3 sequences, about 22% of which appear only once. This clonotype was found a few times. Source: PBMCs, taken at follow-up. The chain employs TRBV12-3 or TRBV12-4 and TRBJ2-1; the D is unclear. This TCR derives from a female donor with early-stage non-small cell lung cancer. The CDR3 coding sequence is TGTGCCAGCAGTGGAGAAAACAATGAGCAGTTCTTC. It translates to CASSGENNEQFF.